This T cell receptor (beta chain) appears in the sequencing data of a study of control samples from healthy donors and cancer patients. Here immunoSEQ multiplex PCR was the method, and the copy in TCRdb shows in-frame clones only, minus some. The sample lists around 170,000 clones, around 88% occurring once. Per germline, CDR1 SGHRS and CDR2 YFSETQ. This CDR3 is built from 13 residues. V lost 4 bases and J lost 5, with 12 bases in between. This receptor was identified in a woman in her twenties or thirties in good health. Sequenced sample: blood. The rearrangement links TRBV5-1 to TRBJ2-5, with D tentatively TRBD1 or TRBD2 (5 bases each). The CDR3 loop is CASSPRGRETQYF. Written as DNA, the CDR3 is TGCGCCAGCAGCCCTAGGGGACGGGAGACCCAGTACTTC.